This T cell receptor beta chain was documented in a study of T cell responses to AZD1222 COVID-19 vaccine. In its sample, this clone was seen once. Its matching antigen is unknown. General study results and limits: Donors were largely white British and mainly female; clonal diversity was possibly underestimated.

The CDR3 is 12 amino acids. The V end was cut by 0 bases, the J end by 4 bases, with 4 bases between. Germline V gene sequence: CDR1 MNHEY, CDR2 SVGEGT. The protocol was immunoSEQ multiplex PCR, while the TCRdb copy is restricted to in-frame clones and leaves out a portion. This table has 100,000 to 150,000 clones, about nine tenths appearing once. The chain has TRBV6-2 or TRBV6-3 and TRBJ2-7; no clear D gene. The specimen comprised peripheral blood, sampled on day 0 of AZD1222 vaccination. This TCR came from an adult in good health. The CDR3 DNA follows: TGTGCCAGCAGTTACTCCGTTTACGAGCAGTACTTC. Its translation: CASSYSVYEQYF.